This T cell receptor (beta chain) was sequenced during a study of blood T cell repertoires in COVID-19. Study at large: Some COVID-19 samples were acute and others convalescent; all came from the United States, Italy and Spain. PBMCs, B-cell-depleted T cells, or T cells provided the cDNA or gDNA that made up the material.

Original data processing: Nucleated cell number was recorded as an estimate derived from reference gene primer amplification. The table came from immunoSEQ multiplex PCR; TCRdb's copy has only in-frame clones and leaves some out. V and J calls and clone size follow that table, whereas D and trimming were derived from the DNA. The table includes 200,000 to 250,000 clones, about 80% detected once. CDR1 is SEHNR and CDR2 is FQNEAQ in the germline V gene (reference sequence). Trimming at V came to 3 bases and at J to 4 bases, leaving 3 bases not matched to a gene. This CDR3 has 16 residues. This chain uses TRBV7-9 with TRBJ2-3; TRBD2 agrees at 14 bases. This receptor was identified in a woman aged 45-65 years with acute or convalescent COVID-19. The sequenced sample was peripheral blood. The CDR3 reads CASSFLTSGGADTQYF. CDR3 bases: TGTGCCAGCAGCTTTTTGACTAGCGGGGGGGCAGATACGCAGTATTTT.